The 14 T cell receptor beta chains listed next were all sequenced from one sample in a study of CD8+ T cells in alopecia areata. The treatment here: oral pan-JAK inhibitor, 5-10 mg twice daily. RNA extraction and reverse transcription yielded cDNA as sequencing template. Profiled with immunoSEQ multiplex PCR; TCRdb holds only in-frame clones, not every one. The table records fewer than 250,000 clones, more than 30% of them present only once. Here the sequenced sample was CD4+ T cells sorted from blood, taken around week 34, from a patient treated with tofacitinib. The receptors here all came from a human donor with alopecia areata.

The chain employs TRBV5-1 and TRBJ1-1, with 7 bases aligning to TRBD1. The junction had 15 bases not matched to a gene; V was cut back by 4 bases and J by 6 bases. The CDR3 loop spans 16 amino acids. CDR1 is SGHRS, CDR2 YFSETQ, per germline. The CDR3 DNA is TGCGCCAGCAGCAGGGTACCGGGACAGACCTCGGCTGAAGCTTTCTTT. Translating gives CASSRVPGQTSAEAFF.

There are a few counts of this clone. The chain employs TRBV28 and TRBJ1-2; 12 bases match TRBD1. This CDR3 region has 15 residues. CDR1 and CDR2 from the germline V gene are MDHEN and SYDVKM. With 6 bases clipped from V and 8 bases from J, the junction kept 10 bases outside the gene matches. The CDR3 is CASRVGTGGGGGYTF. CDR3 in DNA: TGTGCCAGCAGGGTGGGGACAGGGGGCGGTGGAGGCTACACCTTC.

The count of this clone is one. The chain employs TRBV19 and TRBJ2-7, with 7 bases that match TRBD1. The ends lost 5 bases at V and 6 bases at J; junction bases unmatched: 7. This CDR3 comprises 13 residues. Germline CDR1 reads LNHDA; CDR2 reads SQIVND (reference sequence). The CDR3 region has the DNA TGTGCCAGTAGTGAGACAGGGCTTCTCGAGCAGTACTTC. Translation: CASSETGLLEQYF.

V gene TRBV5-1 combines with J gene TRBJ1-1, with D maybe TRBD1 (6 bases). With 5 bases removed from V and 7 bases from J, the gap between germline ends came to 18 bases. Germline CDR1 SGHRS, CDR2 YFSETQ. The CDR3 spans 14 residues. The CDR3 region has the DNA TGCGCCAGCAGTGGGACTACAGGGACTGGTGAAGCTTTCTTT. Translating gives CASSGTTGTGEAFF.

The DNA of the CDR3 is TGTGCCACTTGCGCTGATAATTCACCCCTCCACTTT. It specifies CATCADNSPLHF. The chain recombines TRBV2 with TRBJ1-6; D not resolved. Germline V gene data show CDR1 as SNHLY and CDR2 as FYNNEI. The CDR3 loop spans 12 amino acids. V was clipped by 10 bases and J by 5 bases, with 9 bases between them.

About this clone: The sample carries other DNA sequences with the same CDR3. The CDR3 is CASSVAGTGQETQYF. The CDR3 DNA reads TGTGCCAGCAGCGTAGCTGGGACAGGTCAAGAGACCCAGTACTTC. The chain has TRBV9 and TRBJ2-5; TRBD1 matches 8 bases. The CDR3 extends over 15 amino acids. Germline values: CDR1 SGDLS, CDR2 YYNGEE. V trimming: 0 bases; J trimming: 2 bases; junction bases outside the gene matches: 3.

This sequence joins TRBV29-1 and TRBJ1-2; 10 bases fit TRBD1. The germline V gene has CDR1 SQVTM and CDR2 ANQGSEA. Trimming cost V 4 bases and J 6 bases; bases outside gene matches: 8. The CDR3 is 14 amino acids. The CDR3 DNA reads TGCAGCGTTGGAAGGGGACAGGGGCATAATGGCTACACCTTC. Its protein is CSVGRGQGHNGYTF.

This rearrangement joins TRBV9 to TRBJ2-1, with D possibly TRBD2 on 7 matching bases. CDR3 length: 16 amino acids. The germline V and J ends were trimmed by 3 bases and 8 bases, with 21 bases remaining between them. Germline CDR1 is SGDLS and CDR2 is YYNGEE. The CDR3 nucleotides read TGTGCCAGCAGCGCAGGGGTCGGGGGGCCCCGAGATGAGCAGTTCTTC. It is translated as CASSAGVGGPRDEQFF.

The chain joins TRBV4-3 to TRBJ2-7; D gene ambiguous. CDR3 length: 15 residues. Germline V CDR1 and CDR2: LGHNA, YSLEER. V lost 0 bases and J 9 bases, leaving 18 bases between the germline ends. CDR3 protein: CASSQEGSRSHRQYF. In DNA, the CDR3 is TGCGCCAGCAGCCAAGAAGGCAGCAGGTCCCATCGGCAGTACTTC.

A single count supports this clone. V is TRBV30 and J is TRBJ2-3, with 8 bases that match TRBD1. The CDR3 loop spans 16 amino acids. J was trimmed by 2 bases and V by 2 bases; bases with no gene match: 9. Germline V gives CDR1 GTSNPN, CDR2 SVGIG (reference sequence). This CDR3 reads CAWSFDPGQDTDTQYF. The CDR3 nucleotides read TGTGCCTGGAGTTTCGACCCGGGACAGGACACAGATACGCAGTATTTT. The variable domain in full, with the rest retrieved from reference TRBV30 and TRBJ2-3, is SQTIHQWPATLVQPVGSPLSLECTVEGTSNPNLYWYRQAAGRGLQLLFYSVGIGQISSEVPQNLSASRPQDRQFILSSKKLLLSDSGFYLCAWSFDPGQDTDTQYFGPGTRLTVL.

This clone was observed a handful of times. The chain is built from TRBV5-1 and TRBJ2-7; 9 bases match TRBD1. The CDR3 is 17 amino acids. With V trimmed by 2 bases and J by 0 bases, 9 bases remained unmatched. Per germline, CDR1 SGHRS and CDR2 YFSETQ. The CDR3 DNA follows: TGCGCCAGCAGCTTCGGACGGTCGGGACAGGGCTCCTACGAGCAGTACTTC. This gives the protein CASSFGRSGQGSYEQYF.

A note on this clone: Germline and junction disagree at one end, which may indicate a read error. The V call is TRBV6-1, the J call TRBJ2-1, with D unclear. CDR3 size: 11 residues. Germline values: CDR1 MNHNS, CDR2 SASEGT. This chain's CDR3 is CASRDWVREFF. The CDR3 coding sequence is TGTGCCAGCCGTGATTGGGTTCGGGAGTTCTTC.

J is TRBJ1-1 and V is TRBV10-3; 7 nucleotides agree with TRBD1. V trimming: 6 bases; J trimming: 1 base; junction bases outside the gene matches: 5. Germline V gene sequence: CDR1 ENHRY, CDR2 SYGVKD. The CDR3 runs to 14 residues. CDR3 protein: CAISPGQWNTEAFF. The DNA of the CDR3 is TGTGCCATCAGCCCGGGACAGTGGAACACTGAAGCTTTCTTT.

The chain couples TRBV5-6 to TRBJ1-3, with a tentative D call TRBD1 (6 bases). The length of the CDR3 is 18 residues. Germline CDR1 reads SGHDT; CDR2 reads YYEEEE. With 4 bases removed from V and 1 base from J, the gap between germline ends came to 21 bases. The CDR3 is CASSRRVQGTPSGNTIYF. DNA for the CDR3: TGTGCCAGCAGCAGGAGGGTACAAGGGACACCGTCTGGAAACACCATATATTTT.